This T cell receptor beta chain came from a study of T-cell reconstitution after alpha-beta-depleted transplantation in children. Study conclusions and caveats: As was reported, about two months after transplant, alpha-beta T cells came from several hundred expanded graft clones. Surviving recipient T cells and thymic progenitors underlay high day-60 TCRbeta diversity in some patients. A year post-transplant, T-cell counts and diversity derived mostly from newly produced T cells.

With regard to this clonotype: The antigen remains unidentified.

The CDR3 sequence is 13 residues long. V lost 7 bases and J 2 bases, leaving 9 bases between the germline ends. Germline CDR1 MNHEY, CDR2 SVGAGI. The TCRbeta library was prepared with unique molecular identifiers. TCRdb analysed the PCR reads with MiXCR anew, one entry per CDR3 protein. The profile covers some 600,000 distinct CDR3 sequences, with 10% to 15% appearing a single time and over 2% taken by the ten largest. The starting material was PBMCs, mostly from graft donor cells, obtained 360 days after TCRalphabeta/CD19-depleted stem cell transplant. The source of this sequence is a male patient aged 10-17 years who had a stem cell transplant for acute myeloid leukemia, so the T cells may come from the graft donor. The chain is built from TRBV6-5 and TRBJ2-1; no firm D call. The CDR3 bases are TGTGCCAGCATTTTCGGAGCCTACAATGAGCAGTTCTTC. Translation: CASIFGAYNEQFF.